These 31 T cell receptor beta chains originate from one sample sequenced in a study of T cell responses to AZD1222 COVID-19 vaccine. Sequencing was performed with immunoSEQ multiplex PCR; in TCRdb, only in-frame clones are kept and a portion is missing. Seen here are fewer than 200,000 clones, around 92% observed once, and the top ten hold 1% to 1.5%. The material was peripheral blood, obtained on day 0 of AZD1222 vaccination. Receptors were obtained from an adult in good health.

The V and J genes are TRBV5-1 and TRBJ1-1, with D possibly TRBD1 on 5 matching bases. Germline V CDR1 and CDR2: SGHRS, YFSETQ. Trimming shortened V by 5 bases and J by 1 base, and 12 bases separated the two germline ends. The CDR3 runs to 14 residues. The CDR3 sequence is CASSLEGQNTEAFF. In DNA form, the CDR3 reads TGCGCCAGCAGTCTCGAGGGGCAGAACACTGAAGCTTTCTTT.

V gene TRBV12-5 combines with J gene TRBJ1-5; D is unresolved. The V end was cut by 6 bases, the J end by 9 bases, with 18 bases between. This CDR3 has 14 residues. Per germline, CDR1 LGHNT and CDR2 FRNRAP. The CDR3 nucleotides read TGTGCTAGTGGCCGTGACGAGTCTCGTAGGCCCCAGCATTTT. This codes for CASGRDESRRPQHF.

This chain uses TRBV27 with TRBJ1-1; D gene uncertain. The CDR3 runs to 13 residues. Germline CDR1 and CDR2: MNHEY and SMNVEV (reference sequence). V was cut by 6 bases and J by 1 base, with 9 bases left in between. CDR3 coding DNA: TGTGCCAGCAGCCCCGTTAAGAACACTGAAGCTTTCTTT. Protein product: CASSPVKNTEAFF.

The J gene is TRBJ2-5, the V gene TRBV18; D remains unclear. Germline CDR1 and CDR2: KGHSH and LQKENI. The V end lost 2 bases, the J end lost 3 bases, and 1 base lay between the germline ends. The CDR3 contains 11 residues. The CDR3 sequence is CASSPEETQYF. The DNA of the CDR3 is TGTGCCAGCTCACCAGAAGAGACCCAGTACTTC.

The genes are TRBV29-1 and TRBJ1-2; D is possibly TRBD1 (6 bases). V lost 2 bases to trimming and J lost 4 bases, with 8 bases between them. CDR1 is SQVTM, CDR2 ANQGSEA, per germline. CDR3 length: 12 amino acids. In DNA form, the CDR3 reads TGCAGCGTTGAAATGGACAGCTATGGCTACACCTTC. It encodes CSVEMDSYGYTF.

The sample holds a few counts of this clone. The chain carries TRBV16 and TRBJ1-3; possible D gene TRBD1, 6 bases. From germline, CDR1 is KGHSY and CDR2 FQNENV. CDR3 length: 14 amino acids. V gave up 4 bases and J gave up 2 bases, with 9 bases separating them. The CDR3 spells CASSPQGPGNTIYF. For the CDR3, the DNA is TGTGCCAGCAGCCCACAGGGACCTGGAAACACCATATATTTT.

The CDR3 region is CASSLTGLYGYTF. CDR3 DNA: TGTGCCAGCAGCCTGACAGGGCTCTATGGCTACACCTTC. V is TRBV14 and J is TRBJ1-2, with 7 bases fitting TRBD1. With 4 bases clipped from V and 4 bases from J, the junction kept 3 bases outside the gene matches. Germline assignment: CDR1 SGHDN and CDR2 FVKESK. This CDR3 is built from 13 residues.

This clone was counted a few times. J is TRBJ1-2 and V is TRBV9; a weak D match, TRBD1 (5 bases). Germline-derived CDR1 and CDR2 are SGDLS and YYNGEE. The ends were cut back, 4 bases at V and 3 bases at J, with 16 bases in the middle. The CDR3 extends over 15 amino acids. CDR3 sequence: CASSPSGYSYYGYTF. CDR3 nucleotides: TGTGCCAGCAGCCCATCAGGGTACAGCTACTATGGCTACACCTTC.

The chain has TRBV10-3 and TRBJ2-7; the match to TRBD1 covers 8 bases. CDR3 size: 14 residues. Germline loops: CDR1 ENHRY, CDR2 SYGVKD. J gave up 1 base and V 6 bases, and 5 bases lay outside the gene matches. The CDR3 region is CAIRSDRDSYEQYF. CDR3 nucleotides: TGTGCCATCAGATCGGACAGGGATTCCTACGAGCAGTACTTC.

V and J are TRBV11-2 and TRBJ2-1; either TRBD1 or TRBD2 may fit D (5 bases each). Trimming shortened V by 2 bases and J by 7 bases, and 15 bases separated the two germline ends. Germline V lookup: CDR1 SGHAT, CDR2 FQNNGV. CDR3 size: 15 residues. CDR3: CASSLSFAGRNEQFF. The CDR3 DNA reads TGTGCCAGCAGCTTAAGTTTCGCAGGGAGAAATGAGCAGTTCTTC.

The V gene is TRBV6-1, the J gene TRBJ2-1; tentatively, D is TRBD1 (7 bases). Germline CDR1 reads MNHNS; CDR2 reads SASEGT. The length of the CDR3 is 15 residues. The V and J ends lost 2 bases and 4 bases respectively, with 12 bases between them. As DNA, the CDR3 is TGTGCCAGCAGTGAACAGGCAGGGGGGTACAATGAGCAGTTCTTC. This encodes CASSEQAGGYNEQFF.

V is TRBV7-2 and J is TRBJ1-4; no firm D call. This CDR3 region has 14 residues. Trimming pared 0 bases from V and 10 bases from J, leaving 12 bases between. CDR1 SGHTA and CDR2 FQGNSA come from the germline V gene. The CDR3 coding sequence is TGTGCCAGCAGCTTAGCTGGGAGGGCCCGAAAACTGTTTTTT. It is translated as CASSLAGRARKLFF.

This clone is a singleton in its sample. This sequence joins TRBV6-5 and TRBJ2-7, with D possibly matching TRBD2 (5 bases). The CDR3 has 15 residues. Looked up from germline, CDR1 is MNHEY and CDR2 is SVGAGI. Trimming stripped 0 bases from V and 3 bases from J, with 12 bases between. CDR3 protein: CASSYSITGNYEQYF. The CDR3 DNA sequence: TGTGCCAGCAGTTACTCGATCACGGGGAACTACGAGCAGTACTTC.

This chain connects TRBV11-2 to TRBJ2-3; D tentatively fits TRBD1 or TRBD2 (6 bases each). V was trimmed by 1 base and J by 2 bases, leaving 10 bases between them. The CDR3 covers 15 residues. From germline, CDR1 is SGHAT and CDR2 FQNNGV. The CDR3 region has the DNA TGTGCCAGCAGCTTAGCGGGGGCCCTCACAGATACGCAGTATTTT. Its translation is CASSLAGALTDTQYF.

This chain joins TRBV27 and TRBJ1-4, with D possibly being TRBD1 (5 bases). The germline gives CDR1 MNHEY, CDR2 SMNVEV (reference sequence). The V end was cut by 0 bases, the J end by 6 bases, with 17 bases between. The CDR3 consists of 17 residues. For the CDR3, the DNA is TGTGCCAGCAGTTTATCCCCGCCGTGGGGCAACCATGAAAAACTGTTTTTT. Protein product: CASSLSPPWGNHEKLFF.

The sample holds one count of this clone. DNA of the CDR3: TGTGCCAGCAGCTTGGCCGGGGGGCGCCTCGAGACCCAGTACTTC. It specifies CASSLAGGRLETQYF. The chain carries TRBV5-5 and TRBJ2-5; weak D call: TRBD2 (7 bases). The CDR3 has 15 amino acids. Germline CDR1 is SGHKS and CDR2 is YYEKEE (reference sequence). Trimming cost V 0 bases and J 5 bases, with 14 bases left between them.

This sequence joins TRBV6-2 or TRBV6-3 and TRBJ1-1; 8 bases are a match to TRBD1. This CDR3 is 14 amino acids long. V gave up 4 bases and J gave up 4 bases; unmatched junction bases: 5. Germline V gene data show CDR1 as MNHEY and CDR2 as SVGEGT. The CDR3 is CASSWTGTSTEAFF. The CDR3 bases are TGTGCCAGCAGTTGGACAGGGACCAGCACTGAAGCTTTCTTT.

This chain links TRBV3-1 (or the pseudogene TRBV3-2) with TRBJ1-5; D unclear. The CDR3 covers 14 residues. Germline values: CDR1 LGHDT, CDR2 YNNKEL (reference sequence). V was cut by 1 base and J by 0 bases, with 4 bases left in between. The DNA for the CDR3 is TGTGCCAGCAGCCAAGCCTTTAGCAATCAGCCCCAGCATTTT. Protein sequence: CASSQAFSNQPQHF.

The chain couples TRBV2 to TRBJ2-7; D uncertain. The CDR3 covers 12 residues. Looked up from germline, CDR1 is SNHLY and CDR2 is FYNNEI. Trimming cost V 5 bases and J 3 bases, with 8 bases left between them. For the CDR3, the DNA is TGTGCCAGCAGTTTCCAGGACTACGAGCAGTACTTC. Amino acid sequence: CASSFQDYEQYF.

The V call is TRBV6-5, the J call TRBJ2-3, with 8 bases that match TRBD1. Germline V gene sequence: CDR1 MNHEY, CDR2 SVGAGI. CDR3 length equals 15 residues. Losses at the gene ends were 5 bases for V and 2 bases for J; bases not matched to a gene: 6. The CDR3 here is CASSPTGDLTDTQYF. DNA for the CDR3: TGTGCCAGCAGTCCGACAGGGGACCTCACAGATACGCAGTATTTT.

The chain employs TRBV5-6 and TRBJ2-7; D not resolved. This CDR3 is built from 13 residues. Germline CDR1 reads SGHDT; CDR2 reads YYEEEE. The V end lost 1 base, the J end lost 3 bases, and 8 bases lay between the germline ends. DNA of the CDR3: TGTGCCAGCAGCTTGATAGATAGCTACGAGCAGTACTTC. Protein product: CASSLIDSYEQYF.

This rearrangement joins TRBV27 to TRBJ2-1, with D perhaps matching TRBD2 (6 bases). Between the trimmed V and J ends, which lost 5 bases and 0 bases, there was a span of 17 bases. There are 17 residues in the CDR3. The germline V gene has CDR1 MNHEY and CDR2 SMNVEV (reference sequence). CDR3 bases: TGTGCCAGCAGTCCCCGGACACTAGCAACCTCCTACAATGAGCAGTTCTTC. The encoded protein is CASSPRTLATSYNEQFF.

The chain has TRBV6-1 and TRBJ1-6, with D unresolved. The V and J ends lost 0 bases and 10 bases respectively, with 7 bases between them. This CDR3 has 13 amino acids. CDR1 and CDR2 (germline): MNHNS, SASEGT. CDR3 nucleotide sequence: TGTGCCAGCAGTGAAGCTGGGAAGTCACCCCTCCACTTT. It is translated as CASSEAGKSPLHF.

The V call is TRBV4-1, the J call TRBJ1-5; 8 bases are a match to TRBD1. Germline CDR1 MGHRA, CDR2 YSYEKL. The length of the CDR3 is 15 residues. V shed 0 bases, J shed 3 bases, and the junction held 1 base outside the gene matches. CDR3 nucleotide sequence: TGCGCCAGCAGCCAAGAGGACAGGGACAATCAGCCCCAGCATTTT. Amino acids: CASSQEDRDNQPQHF.

This clone was recorded once. J is TRBJ2-2 and V is TRBV9; no reliable D call. This CDR3 is 14 amino acids long. Per germline, CDR1 SGDLS and CDR2 YYNGEE. Trimming stripped 2 bases from V and 2 bases from J, with 7 bases between. CDR3 sequence: CASSVGLNTGELFF. The CDR3 DNA sequence: TGTGCCAGCAGCGTGGGCTTAAACACCGGGGAGCTGTTTTTT. Drawing the rest from reference TRBV9 and TRBJ2-2, the complete variable domain is DSGVTQTPKHLITATGQRVTLRCSPRSGDLSVYWYQQSLDQGLQFLIQYYNGEERAKGNILERFSAQQFPDLHSELNLSSLELGDSALYFCASSVGLNTGELFFGEGSRLTVL.

This chain uses TRBV4-1 with TRBJ1-5, with D unclear. Germline V gene data show CDR1 as MGHRA and CDR2 as YSYEKL. This CDR3 spans 17 amino acids. The V gene lost 1 base and the J gene lost 0 bases, with 13 bases spanning the gap. CDR3 DNA sequence: TGCGCCAGCAGCCAAGCGATTGGCGGCAATAGCAATCAGCCCCAGCATTTT. Its protein is CASSQAIGGNSNQPQHF.

The chain has TRBV5-4 and TRBJ1-2, with 8 nucleotides matching TRBD1. Germline assignment: CDR1 SGHNT and CDR2 YYREEE (reference sequence). There are 15 residues in the CDR3. The V and J ends lost 0 bases and 9 bases, in that order; junction bases with no gene match: 10. CDR3 amino acids: CASSLVQGASSRYTF. In DNA form, the CDR3 reads TGTGCCAGCAGCTTGGTTCAGGGGGCGTCGTCTCGCTACACCTTC.

The chain couples TRBV18 to TRBJ2-7; possibly TRBD2 for D (5 bases). The CDR3 contains 14 residues. The ends were cut back, 6 bases at V and 0 bases at J, with 12 bases in the middle. CDR1 is KGHSH and CDR2 is LQKENI in the germline V gene. Here the CDR3 reads CASSRTGSSYEQYF. CDR3 nucleotides: TGTGCCAGCTCCAGGACGGGAAGCTCCTACGAGCAGTACTTC.

The rearrangement joins TRBV25-1 to TRBJ2-6; no clear D gene. Germline CDR1 reads MGHDK; CDR2 reads SYGVNS. Trimming took off 2 bases at V and 0 bases at J, with 5 bases between the two ends. The CDR3 length is 15 residues. CDR3 region: CASSEGGSGANVLTF. In DNA form, the CDR3 reads TGTGCCAGCAGTGAAGGTGGCTCTGGGGCCAACGTCCTGACTTTC.

The V and J genes are TRBV5-4 and TRBJ1-1; D not certain. Germline V gene sequence: CDR1 SGHNT, CDR2 YYREEE (reference sequence). Trimming shortened V by 3 bases and J by 1 base, and 10 bases separated the two germline ends. The CDR3 contains 14 residues. The CDR3 spells CASSSTYGNTEAFF. For the CDR3, the DNA is TGTGCCAGCAGCTCTACTTATGGGAACACTGAAGCTTTCTTT.

This rearrangement joins TRBV9 to TRBJ1-6, with D perhaps TRBD1 (5 bases). The CDR3 spans 16 residues. Deletions cut 4 bases from V and 6 bases from J, with 17 bases between. In germline, CDR1 is SGDLS, CDR2 YYNGEE. The CDR3: CASSTGGETSNSPLHF. CDR3 DNA: TGTGCCAGCAGCACAGGAGGGGAGACGTCTAATTCACCCCTCCACTTT.